The 5 T cell receptor beta chains given below trace back to one sample, sequenced in a study of beta chain features in type 1 diabetes. Study observations and caveats: All four CD4+ subsets of Type 1 diabetes patients contained TCRB CDR3s that were moderately but significantly shorter.

These receptors' antigens are unknown. Sequenced material consisted of expressed TCRB transcripts (all of the isolated RNA was reverse transcribed). Here immunoSEQ multiplex PCR was the method, and the copy in TCRdb shows in-frame clones only, minus some. In the table there are over 150,000 clones, around 10% of which are singletons. The sample taken for sequencing was central memory CD4+ T cells from blood. All receptors come from a man aged 25 to 40 with type 1 diabetes.

This clone came up many times. The V gene is TRBV15, the J gene TRBJ2-3; the D gene is possibly TRBD2 (5 bases). This CDR3 has 14 residues. Germline CDR1 LNHNV, CDR2 YYDKDF (reference sequence). Trimming took 7 bases from V and 3 from J, leaving 14 bases between them. CDR3 sequence: CATTPRLNTDTQYF. Here the CDR3 DNA reads TGTGCCACCACTCCCCGACTAAATACAGATACGCAGTATTTT.

The V call is TRBV7-8, the J call TRBJ1-2, with 7 bases fitting TRBD1. This CDR3 region has 15 residues. The V gene's germline CDR1 is SGHVS and CDR2 FQNEAQ. The V segment lost 6 bases and the J segment 1 base; nucleotides outside the gene matches: 8. The CDR3 reads CASSGTANFNYGYTF. CDR3 bases: TGTGCCAGCAGTGGGACAGCCAACTTTAACTATGGCTACACCTTC.

This clone was detected only a few times. The chain recombines TRBV28 with TRBJ1-3; 7 positions match TRBD1. V shed 6 bases and J 0 bases; nucleotides not matched to a gene: 2. The length of the CDR3 is 14 residues. The germline CDR1 and CDR2 sequences are MDHEN and SYDVKM. Here the CDR3 reads CASSGTDSGNTIYF. CDR3 in DNA: TGTGCCAGCAGCGGGACAGACTCTGGAAACACCATATATTTT.

This clone was observed many times. This chain joins TRBV18 and TRBJ1-5, with TRBD1 matching over 7 bases. Germline CDR1 reads KGHSH; CDR2 reads LQKENI. The CDR3 totals 13 residues. J lost 4 bases, V lost 8 bases, and 5 bases had no gene match. CDR3 region: CASHGQANQPQHF. CDR3 nucleotides: TGTGCCAGCCATGGACAGGCTAATCAGCCCCAGCATTTT.

This chain joins TRBV9 and TRBJ1-2; TRBD1 matches at 7 bases. Germline lookup yields CDR1 SGDLS and CDR2 YYNGEE. Trimming took 4 bases from V and 8 from J; bases not matched to a gene: 8. The CDR3 consists of 13 residues. The CDR3 reads CASSQMTGSGYTF. The CDR3 coding sequence is TGTGCCAGCAGCCAAATGACAGGGTCCGGCTACACCTTC.